The 32 T cell receptor beta chains below come from one sample, sequenced in a study of cytomegalovirus exposure and HLA in healthy donors. PCR amplification relied on 60 Vbeta primers (plus 13 Jbeta primers). TCRdb's copy holds only in-frame clones and misses some; the assay was immunoSEQ multiplex PCR. The sample yields about 120,000 clones, more than 65% seen once. The sample was PBMCs. Receptors were obtained from a woman between 18 and 29 years old in good health and CMV-seronegative.

The J gene is TRBJ2-5, the V gene TRBV10-1; D ambiguous. There are 9 residues in the CDR3. Germline V gene sequence: CDR1 WNHNN, CDR2 SYGVQD (reference sequence). V was cut by 11 bases and J by 7 bases, with 8 bases left in between. The CDR3: CAFHGTQYF. CDR3 sequence (DNA): TGCGCCTTTCACGGGACCCAGTACTTC.

This chain connects TRBV10-2 to TRBJ2-1, with 7 bases fitting TRBD1. CDR1 WSHSY and CDR2 SAAADI come from the germline V gene. V was clipped by 5 bases and J by 0 bases; unmatched bases: 4. CDR3 length: 15 amino acids. This chain's CDR3 is CASSSQGSSYNEQFF. The CDR3, as DNA: TGCGCCAGCAGTTCACAGGGGAGCTCCTACAATGAGCAGTTCTTC.

The genes are TRBV27 and TRBJ1-2; D ambiguous. The CDR3 covers 13 residues. Per germline, CDR1 MNHEY and CDR2 SMNVEV (reference sequence). With 5 bases removed from V and 7 bases from J, the gap between germline ends came to 14 bases. CDR3 in amino acids: CASSPGSGSGYTF. The CDR3 DNA follows: TGTGCCAGCAGTCCGGGATCTGGCTCTGGCTACACCTTC.

This chain's CDR3 is CASSLEGGLYNSPLHF. The CDR3 region has the DNA TGTGCCAGCAGCTTAGAGGGGGGGCTCTATAATTCACCCCTCCACTTT. The chain recombines TRBV7-2 with TRBJ1-6, with D tentatively TRBD1 (6 bases). Germline lookup yields CDR1 SGHTA and CDR2 FQGNSA. V lost 1 base and J 3 bases, leaving 10 bases between the germline ends. The CDR3 has 16 amino acids. The full variable domain, with the rest looked up from reference TRBV7-2 and TRBJ1-6, is GAGVSQSPSNKVTEKGKDVELRCDPISGHTALYWYRQSLGQGLEFLIYFQGNSAPDKSGLPSDRFSAERTGGSVSTLTIQRTQQEDSAVYLCASSLEGGLYNSPLHFGNGTRLTVT.

The chain is built from TRBV7-3 and TRBJ2-3, with TRBD2 identical over 7 bases. V was clipped by 5 bases and J by 11 bases; unmatched bases: 19. The V gene's germline CDR1 is SGHTA and CDR2 FQGTGA. This CDR3 has 16 amino acids. The CDR3 DNA sequence: TGTGCCAGCAGCCCCACTAGCGCAGACGACCGGAAGAGGCAGTATTTT. This gives the protein CASSPTSADDRKRQYF.

The rearrangement links TRBV7-2 to TRBJ1-1; TRBD1 matches at 8 bases. V dropped 5 bases and J dropped 4; count of bases not matched to a gene: 9. The V gene's germline CDR1 is SGHTA and CDR2 FQGNSA. This CDR3 region has 15 residues. The CDR3 coding sequence is TGTGCCAGCAGCACTCAGACAGGGGTGACCACTGAAGCTTTCTTT. Protein: CASSTQTGVTTEAFF. Full variable domain (rest looked up from reference TRBV7-2 and TRBJ1-1): GAGVSQSPSNKVTEKGKDVELRCDPISGHTALYWYRQSLGQGLEFLIYFQGNSAPDKSGLPSDRFSAERTGGSVSTLTIQRTQQEDSAVYLCASSTQTGVTTEAFFGQGTRLTVV.

The chain joins TRBV6-5 to TRBJ1-2, with D possibly TRBD1 on 5 matching bases. The V end was cut by 2 bases, the J end by 8 bases, with 21 bases between. Germline V CDR1 and CDR2: MNHEY, SVGAGI. The length of the CDR3 is 16 residues. CDR3 DNA sequence: TGTGCCAGCAGTTACCTGGATAGCCTAGGGGAAAGGGGCTACACCTTC. Protein sequence: CASSYLDSLGERGYTF.

The genes are TRBV29-1 and TRBJ2-5, with 9 bases matching TRBD1. The end of the DNA is better explained by TRBJ2-7, so the J call may be wrong. CDR1 SQVTM and CDR2 ANQGSEA come from the germline V gene. This CDR3 is built from 14 residues. The CDR3 loop is CSVEYGDRDDEQYF. The CDR3 DNA reads as TGCAGCGTTGAATATGGGGACAGGGACGACGAGCAGTACTTC.

This chain uses TRBV4-3 with TRBJ1-2; weak D call: TRBD1 (6 bases). Germline values: CDR1 LGHNA, CDR2 YSLEER. V lost 0 bases and J 4 bases, leaving 12 bases between the germline ends. This CDR3 comprises 15 residues. CDR3 protein: CASSQEALGGYGYTF. The CDR3 region has the DNA TGCGCCAGCAGCCAAGAAGCCTTAGGGGGCTATGGCTACACCTTC.

The chain is built from TRBV30 and TRBJ2-3; possibly TRBD2 for D (6 bases). Germline V gene sequence: CDR1 GTSNPN, CDR2 SVGIG (reference sequence). The CDR3 is made up of 13 amino acids. CDR3 loop: CVRRGRSTDTQYF. The CDR3 region has the DNA TGTGTTAGGCGGGGTCGGAGCACAGATACGCAGTATTTT. The full variable domain, with the rest looked up from reference TRBV30 and TRBJ2-3, is SQTIHQWPATLVQPVGSPLSLECTVEGTSNPNLYWYRQAAGRGLQLLFYSVGIGQISSEVPQNLSASRPQDRQFILSSKKLLLSDSGFYLCVRRGRSTDTQYFGPGTRLTVL.

This clone has more than one count but fewer than ten. This chain links TRBV6-5 with TRBJ1-1; D is unresolved. The CDR3 sequence is 13 residues long. Deletions cut 5 bases from V and 1 base from J, with 8 bases between. CDR1 and CDR2 (germline): MNHEY, SVGAGI. The CDR3 sequence: CASSMIANTEAFF. The CDR3 nucleotides are TGTGCCAGCAGTATGATAGCGAACACTGAAGCTTTCTTT.

J is TRBJ2-3 and V is TRBV6-4; 8 positions match TRBD2. The germline gives CDR1 MRHNA, CDR2 SNTAGT. This CDR3 region has 14 residues. Germline trimming cut 3 bases from V and 1 base from J; bases unmatched to any gene: 0. This chain's CDR3 is CASSERGGTDTQYF. The DNA for the CDR3 is TGTGCCAGCAGTGAGCGGGGGGGCACAGATACGCAGTATTTT.

The table lists this clone with a count of one. This chain connects TRBV10-2 to TRBJ2-1, with 13 bases aligning to TRBD2. The CDR3 runs 15 residues. CDR1 is WSHSY, CDR2 SAAADI, per germline. The trim removed 6 bases at V and 8 bases at J, leaving 7 bases unmatched. CDR3 nucleotide sequence: TGCGCCAGCAGCCCCGGGACTAGCGGGATATATGAGCAGTTCTTC. Its protein product is CASSPGTSGIYEQFF.

The chain combines TRBV7-3 with TRBJ1-5; D is unresolved. The CDR3 sequence is 13 residues long. Germline CDR1 is SGHTA and CDR2 is FQGTGA. Trimming pared 5 bases from V and 8 bases from J, leaving 13 bases between. Here the CDR3 DNA reads TGTGCCAGCAGCCCTCGTCCCGGGGAGCCCCAGCATTTT. Protein sequence: CASSPRPGEPQHF.

The CDR3 region is CASSYQGLAEAFF. The CDR3 DNA reads as TGTGCCAGCAGCTATCAGGGGTTGGCTGAAGCTTTCTTT. This rearrangement joins TRBV7-9 to TRBJ1-1, with D maybe TRBD1 (6 bases). The V gene lost 4 bases and the J gene lost 6 bases, with 12 bases spanning the gap. Per the germline V gene, CDR1 is SEHNR and CDR2 is FQNEAQ (reference sequence). The CDR3 is 13 residues long.

The chain employs TRBV5-1 and TRBJ1-4, with unresolved D. Germline V gives CDR1 SGHRS, CDR2 YFSETQ. V shed 5 bases and J shed 5 bases, with 7 bases lying between them. This CDR3 is 12 amino acids long. This CDR3 is CASRGLNEKLFF. The CDR3 nucleotides read TGCGCCAGCAGGGGCCTCAATGAAAAACTGTTTTTT.

This clone has a single count. The chain employs TRBV11-3 and TRBJ1-1, with TRBD1 matching over 7 bases. After removal of 5 bases from V and 0 bases from J, the junction contained 6 bases not matched to a gene. CDR3 length equals 15 residues. Germline values: CDR1 SGHNT, CDR2 YENEEA. As DNA, the CDR3 is TGTGCCAGCAGCACGGGGACAGTTATGAACACTGAAGCTTTCTTT. Translation gives CASSTGTVMNTEAFF. The full variable domain, rest sourced from reference TRBV11-3 and TRBJ1-1, is EAGVVQSPRYKIIEKKQPVAFWCNPISGHNTLYWYLQNLGQGPELLIRYENEEAVDDSQLPKDRFSAERLKGVDSTLKIQPAELGDSAVYLCASSTGTVMNTEAFFGQGTRLTVV.

CDR3 protein: CASSLVPQGTQYF. In nucleotides, the CDR3 is TGTGCCAGCAGCTTGGTTCCACAGGGGACCCAGTACTTC. The chain joins TRBV7-8 to TRBJ2-5; possible D gene TRBD1, 6 bases. CDR1 and CDR2 from the germline V gene are SGHVS and FQNEAQ. V gave up 3 bases and J gave up 7 bases, with 12 bases separating them. The CDR3 consists of 13 residues.

V and J are TRBV10-3 and TRBJ2-7; no clear D gene. The germline V gene encodes CDR1 ENHRY and CDR2 SYGVKD. V gave up 4 bases and J gave up 6 bases, with 10 bases separating them. The CDR3 is 12 amino acids. CDR3 sequence (DNA): TGTGCCATCAGTGCCTCCTCTCGCGAGCAGTACTTC. Amino acids: CAISASSREQYF.

V gene TRBV6-5 combines with J gene TRBJ1-1; D call uncertain. The V end was cut by 5 bases, the J end by 1 base, with 14 bases between. The length of the CDR3 is 15 residues. Germline loops: CDR1 MNHEY, CDR2 SVGAGI. The CDR3 is CASSRERRRNTEAFF. The CDR3 region has the DNA TGTGCCAGCAGTCGGGAAAGGCGGCGGAACACTGAAGCTTTCTTT.

This clone was detected only a few times. This chain links TRBV29-1 with TRBJ1-1; 9 bases map to TRBD1. CDR3 length: 13 residues. Germline V gene sequence: CDR1 SQVTM, CDR2 ANQGSEA. With V trimmed by 6 bases and J by 4 bases, 6 bases remained unmatched. The CDR3 bases are TGCAGCGTGCGGGACAGGGAAGGCACTGAAGCTTTCTTT. Translated, it gives CSVRDREGTEAFF.

J is TRBJ1-4 and V is TRBV10-1; D is ambiguous. There are 13 residues in the CDR3. Per the germline V gene, CDR1 is WNHNN and CDR2 is SYGVQD (reference sequence). Trimming shortened V by 4 bases and J by 7 bases, and 10 bases separated the two germline ends. The CDR3 coding sequence is TGCGCCAGCAGTGGGGCTATCGGTGAAAAACTGTTTTTT. Translation: CASSGAIGEKLFF.

This rearrangement joins TRBV19 to TRBJ1-3; maybe TRBD1 (5 bases). Looked up from germline, CDR1 is LNHDA and CDR2 is SQIVND (reference sequence). The CDR3 covers 15 residues. V gave up 3 bases and J gave up 0 bases, with 9 bases separating them. CDR3 region: CASSMLRASGNTIYF. The CDR3 DNA sequence: TGTGCCAGTAGTATGCTCAGGGCCTCTGGAAACACCATATATTTT.

CDR3 loop: CASSVEAGTYEQYF. CDR3 bases: TGTGCCAGCAGCGTAGAAGCTGGTACCTACGAGCAGTACTTC. The chain joins TRBV9 to TRBJ2-7, with D unclear. The CDR3 is 14 residues long. The germline gives CDR1 SGDLS, CDR2 YYNGEE. The V end was cut by 0 bases, the J end by 2 bases, with 9 bases between.

V usage is TRBV7-8 and J usage is TRBJ1-1; a possible D gene is TRBD1 (6 bases). This CDR3 is built from 15 residues. V was clipped by 5 bases and J by 1 base, with 14 bases between them. The germline V gene encodes CDR1 SGHVS and CDR2 FQNEAQ. In DNA form, the CDR3 reads TGTGCCAGCAGCCTACAGGGATTTGAGAACACTGAAGCTTTCTTT. Amino acids: CASSLQGFENTEAFF.

The chain uses TRBV5-6 and TRBJ1-2, with no clear D. The germline gives CDR1 SGHDT, CDR2 YYEEEE. Between the trimmed V and J ends, which lost 5 bases and 4 bases, there was a span of 15 bases. CDR3 size: 14 residues. The CDR3 is CASRHGMTGYGYTF. Here the CDR3 DNA reads TGTGCCAGCAGACACGGGATGACGGGCTATGGCTACACCTTC.

This chain joins TRBV5-8 and TRBJ2-5; D remains unclear. Trimming pared 4 bases from V and 5 bases from J, leaving 6 bases between. This CDR3 spans 11 amino acids. Germline lookup yields CDR1 SGHTS and CDR2 YDEGEE. CDR3 sequence (DNA): TGTGCCAGCAGCCCCGCGGAGACCCAGTACTTC. It encodes CASSPAETQYF.

The gene calls are TRBV29-1 and TRBJ1-1; no clear D. CDR1 SQVTM and CDR2 ANQGSEA come from the germline V gene. With 6 bases removed from V and 3 bases from J, the gap between germline ends came to 8 bases. The CDR3 has 11 residues. The chain's CDR3 is CSVSRYTEAFF. The CDR3 DNA is TGCAGCGTCAGTCGTTACACTGAAGCTTTCTTT.

As for this clone: One end of the junction fails to match germline, which may point to a read error. The chain has TRBV7-9 and TRBJ1-1; TRBD1 is a possible D gene (5 bases). This CDR3 is 14 amino acids long. Per germline, CDR1 SEHNR and CDR2 FQNEAQ (reference sequence). In DNA form, the CDR3 reads TGTTCCAGCAGCTTCACAGGCATTTACACTGAAGCTTTCTTT. Translation: CSSSFTGIYTEAFF.

This clone came up once. This chain links TRBV9 with TRBJ1-2, with D hard to call. Germline values: CDR1 SGDLS, CDR2 YYNGEE. Trimming removed 0 bases at V and 4 bases at J, with 7 bases between. The CDR3 totals 13 residues. CDR3 sequence (DNA): TGTGCCAGCAGCGTAGACGAGTTCTATGGCTACACCTTC. Protein: CASSVDEFYGYTF.

This clone was observed a single time. At one of its ends the junction is not consistent with the germline gene, which may arise from a read error. The same CDR3 is also encoded by other DNA sequences in this sample. The genes are TRBV13 and TRBJ1-1, with D possibly matching TRBD1 (6 bases). Germline assignment: CDR1 PRHDT and CDR2 FYEKMQ (reference sequence). This CDR3 has 17 amino acids. CDR3 DNA sequence: TGTGCCAGCAGCTATGGGGCGGGGGCTGGATTGAATACTGAAGCTTTCTTT. It codes for CASSYGAGAGLNTEAFF.

Comments on this clone: Other nucleotide sequences from this sample produce the same CDR3. This rearrangement joins TRBV5-4 to TRBJ2-7; D perhaps matches TRBD2 (6 bases). Germline loops: CDR1 SGHNT, CDR2 YYREEE (reference sequence). Trimming pared 0 bases from V and 3 bases from J, leaving 10 bases between. CDR3 size: 14 residues. CDR3 nucleotides: TGTGCCAGCAGCTTGGAAGGAGGGGACTACGAGCAGTACTTC. Translation: CASSLEGGDYEQYF. Based on the CDR3 plus reference TRBV5-4 and TRBJ2-7, the full variable domain is ETGVTQSPTHLIKTRGQQVTLRCSSQSGHNTVSWYQQALGQGPQFIFQYYREEENGRGNFPPRFSGLQFPNYSSELNVNALELDDSALYLCASSLEGGDYEQYFGPGTRLTVT.